A selection of T cell receptor beta chains follows, all from one sample in a study of T cell changes during pregnancy in multiple sclerosis. Libraries were prepared by immunoSEQ multiplex PCR; TCRdb keeps only in-frame clonotypes and omits some of them. The sample holds 35,000 or so clones, around nine tenths seen once. The starting material was CD4+ T cells from peripheral blood mononuclear cells, obtained after pregnancy. These receptors originate from a female donor in good health, enrolled as a control in a pregnancy study. CDR3s include the opening cysteine and the closing phenylalanine or tryptophan. Each record gives: J gene, D gene, clone size, V gene, CDR3 DNA, CDR3 protein. D genes are given only for firm matches. Where a row states a size, it is once, few, many or the class of an expanded clone; other rows omit it.

TRBJ1-2,-,-,TRBV5-1,TGCGCCAGCAGCTTGTCTCATCTGACAGACGCATATGGCTACACCTTC,CASSLSHLTDAYGYTF
TRBJ2-7,-,-,TRBV28,TGTGCCAGCAGCCGGACTCCCTCCTACGAGCAGTACTTC,CASSRTPSYEQYF
TRBJ1-6,TRBD1,few,TRBV7-9,TGTGCCAGCAGCTTTACGACCGGGACAGGGGACTCACCCCTCCACTTT,CASSFTTGTGDSPLHF
TRBJ1-2,-,-,TRBV30,TGTGCCTGGAGTCCACGGGGGAACTATGGCTACACCTTC,CAWSPRGNYGYTF
TRBJ1-1,-,-,TRBV28,TGTGCCAGCAGCCAACCCTCCCAGAGGATGGCTTTCTTT,CASSQPSQRMAFF
TRBJ2-5,-,-,TRBV27,TGTGCCAGCAGTTTAGGCCCCGGGGCCCAGTACTTC,CASSLGPGAQYF
TRBJ2-3,TRBD2,once,TRBV11-2,TGTGCCAGCAACACAGACCGGGGGGGAATAACCACAGATACGCAGTATTTT,CASNTDRGGITTDTQYF
TRBJ2-2,TRBD2,-,TRBV9,TGTGCCAGCAGCGGCCGATTAAGACTAGCGGGGGGGGGTACCGGGGAGCTGTTTTTT,CASSGRLRLAGGGTGELFF
TRBJ2-1,TRBD1,-,TRBV27,TGTGCCAGCAGGTCCGGGACAGGGGTCTACAATGAGCAGTTCTTC,CASRSGTGVYNEQFF
TRBJ2-3,-,-,TRBV6-5,TGTGCCAGCAGCCCGGGACATCGCACAGATACGCAGTATTTT,CASSPGHRTDTQYF
TRBJ2-5,-,-,TRBV10-3,TGTGCCATCAGTGACCATCAAACCCAGTACTTC,CAISDHQTQYF
TRBJ2-7,TRBD2,-,TRBV5-1,TGCGCCAGCAGCCCGGGGGGGGGATACTACGAGCAGTACTTC,CASSPGGGYYEQYF
TRBJ2-3,-,-,TRBV5-1,TGCGCCAGCAGCTTGGAAGCGCCGTACACAGATACGCAGTATTTT,CASSLEAPYTDTQYF
TRBJ2-1,-,-,TRBV7-3,TGTGCCAGCAGCCACAGGACAGCTAACTACAATGAGCAGTTCTTC,CASSHRTANYNEQFF
TRBJ2-2,TRBD2,-,TRBV2,TGTGCCAGCAGTGGCATGAGCGGGAGGGCCGGGGAGCTGTTTTTT,CASSGMSGRAGELFF
TRBJ1-2,-,-,TRBV28,TGTGCCAGCAGTGGGAACTACAGGGCTGGCTACACCTTC,CASSGNYRAGYTF
TRBJ2-3,-,-,TRBV5-6,TGTGCCAGCAGCCACAGGGGGGGGACAGATACGCAGTATTTT,CASSHRGGTDTQYF